One sample yielded the 24 T cell receptor beta chains listed below, sequenced in a study of cytomegalovirus exposure and HLA in healthy donors. The PCR used 60 Vbeta and 13 Jbeta primers. This table comes from immunoSEQ multiplex PCR, and its TCRdb copy is limited to in-frame clones, with some not included. The sample yields approximately 120,000 clones, 80% to 90% seen once. Sequences were obtained from PBMCs. The receptors originated from a woman in her twenties or thirties in good health and CMV-seronegative.

V is TRBV29-1 and J is TRBJ2-7; 9 bases agree with TRBD2. The germline V gene encodes CDR1 SQVTM and CDR2 ANQGSEA. This CDR3 is 15 amino acids long. After removal of 6 bases from V and 0 bases from J, the junction contained 9 bases not matched to a gene. CDR3 residues: CSVIPAGGLSYEQYF. CDR3 nucleotide sequence: TGCAGCGTCATCCCAGCGGGAGGACTCTCCTACGAGCAGTACTTC.

The chain links TRBV14 to TRBJ2-1, with unresolved D. CDR1 is SGHDN and CDR2 is FVKESK in the germline V gene. Trimming cost V 4 bases and J 4 bases, with 11 bases left between them. The CDR3 extends over 14 amino acids. CDR3 bases: TGTGCCAGCAGCCTTTTGGCGGCATACAATGAGCAGTTCTTC. It specifies CASSLLAAYNEQFF.

The chain has TRBV6-5 and TRBJ2-7; 7 nucleotides match TRBD1. J was trimmed by 2 bases and V by 8 bases; bases with no gene match: 6. Germline CDR1 is MNHEY and CDR2 is SVGAGI. The CDR3 sequence is 13 residues long. This CDR3 reads CASGITGAYEQYF. In DNA form, the CDR3 reads TGTGCCAGCGGAATCACAGGGGCCTACGAGCAGTACTTC.

The rearrangement joins TRBV7-9 to TRBJ2-1; 9 nucleotides align to TRBD2. This CDR3 spans 15 amino acids. V was pared by 5 bases and J by 9 bases, with 11 bases of the junction left unmatched. Germline V gives CDR1 SEHNR, CDR2 FQNEAQ (reference sequence). For the CDR3, the DNA is TGTGCCAGCAGCCCTCTGGGCGGGAGGGCCTTTGAGCAGTTCTTC. As protein: CASSPLGGRAFEQFF.

The chain links TRBV18 to TRBJ1-2; weak D call: TRBD1 (6 bases). Germline-derived CDR1 and CDR2 are KGHSH and LQKENI. The CDR3 totals 13 residues. Trimming removed 5 bases from V and 9 bases from J, with 16 bases in between. CDR3 protein: CASSTDRQFSYTF. CDR3 DNA: TGTGCCAGCTCAACGGACAGACAGTTCAGCTACACCTTC.

V usage is TRBV19 and J usage is TRBJ2-1, with TRBD1 identical over 7 bases. There are 15 residues in the CDR3. V was pared by 4 bases and J by 2 bases, with 5 bases of the junction left unmatched. CDR1 and CDR2 from the germline V gene are LNHDA and SQIVND (reference sequence). The CDR3 DNA reads as TGTGCCAGTAGTACGCAAGGGACAGCCTACAATGAGCAGTTCTTC. Translating gives CASSTQGTAYNEQFF.

This clone was picked up a small number of times. The chain links TRBV7-9 to TRBJ2-7; no clear D. Per the germline V gene, CDR1 is SEHNR and CDR2 is FQNEAQ (reference sequence). The CDR3 loop spans 14 amino acids. Trimming stripped 0 bases from V and 0 bases from J, with 6 bases between. The CDR3 loop reads CASSLAVASYEQYF. CDR3 in DNA: TGTGCCAGCAGCTTAGCAGTGGCCTCCTACGAGCAGTACTTC. Using reference TRBV7-9 and TRBJ2-7 for the parts outside the CDR3, the full variable domain is DTGVSQNPRHKITKRGQNVTFRCDPISEHNRLYWYRQTLGQGPEFLTYFQNEAQLEKSRLLSDRFSAERPKGSFSTLEIQRTEQGDSAMYLCASSLAVASYEQYFGPGTRLTVT.

This chain connects TRBV30 to TRBJ2-1, with 11 bases lining up with TRBD2. Germline lookup yields CDR1 GTSNPN and CDR2 SVGIG (reference sequence). The CDR3 runs to 18 residues. V lost 2 bases, J lost 4 bases, and 13 bases stayed unmatched. CDR3 sequence: CAWSLGLAGSSRYNEQFF. The CDR3 DNA reads as TGTGCCTGGAGTCTAGGACTAGCGGGCTCGAGCCGGTACAATGAGCAGTTCTTC.

This clone was observed once. The chain employs TRBV5-1 and TRBJ2-3, with D maybe TRBD2 (5 bases). The CDR3 is 17 residues long. Germline V gives CDR1 SGHRS, CDR2 YFSETQ. V dropped 0 bases and J dropped 1 base, with 15 bases sitting between them. CDR3 sequence: CASSLGNGNTGTDTQYF. CDR3 nucleotide sequence: TGCGCCAGCAGCTTGGGCAACGGGAATACGGGCACAGATACGCAGTATTTT.

This clone was seen a few times. This same CDR3 is encoded by further DNA sequences in the sample. The chain recombines TRBV30 with TRBJ2-6; no definite D call. Germline loops: CDR1 GTSNPN, CDR2 SVGIG (reference sequence). This CDR3 has 14 amino acids. The ends were cut back, 3 bases at V and 0 bases at J, with 6 bases in the middle. The CDR3 loop reads CAWRHHSGANVLTF. The DNA of the CDR3 is TGTGCCTGGAGACATCACTCTGGGGCCAACGTCCTGACTTTC.

The rearrangement uses TRBV4-1 and TRBJ2-7, with D perhaps TRBD1 (6 bases). The CDR3 extends over 16 amino acids. Germline V gene sequence: CDR1 MGHRA, CDR2 YSYEKL. Trimming left V 1 base short and J 2 bases short, with 15 bases between. CDR3 region: CASSQGHVAGAYEQYF. DNA of the CDR3: TGCGCCAGCAGCCAAGGCCACGTAGCAGGGGCCTACGAGCAGTACTTC.

The V and J genes are TRBV9 and TRBJ2-1; TRBD2 is a possible D gene (5 bases). The germline V gene has CDR1 SGDLS and CDR2 YYNGEE. The CDR3 consists of 16 residues. Trimming stripped 0 bases from V and 0 bases from J, with 10 bases between. Here the CDR3 reads CASSVAGSGSYNEQFF. DNA of the CDR3: TGTGCCAGCAGCGTAGCTGGGAGCGGCTCCTACAATGAGCAGTTCTTC.

The rearrangement links TRBV10-1 to TRBJ2-3, with D perhaps TRBD2 (6 bases). Germline CDR1 reads WNHNN; CDR2 reads SYGVQD (reference sequence). The V and J ends lost 2 bases and 0 bases respectively, with 12 bases between them. There are 16 residues in the CDR3. The CDR3 protein is CASSEDAGPSTDTQYF. The CDR3 nucleotides are TGCGCCAGCAGTGAGGATGCGGGGCCTAGCACAGATACGCAGTATTTT.

This clone was seen more than once but under ten times. The rearrangement uses TRBV29-1 and TRBJ1-5; D may be TRBD1 (5 bases). The germline V and J ends were trimmed by 5 bases and 9 bases, with 14 bases remaining between them. The CDR3 is made up of 12 amino acids. CDR1 and CDR2 from the germline V gene are SQVTM and ANQGSEA. The CDR3 loop is CSVRTSLGPQHF. CDR3 in DNA: TGCAGCGTTAGGACATCCCTTGGGCCCCAGCATTTT.

The chain has TRBV5-6 and TRBJ1-2; 7 positions agree with TRBD1. The V gene end was trimmed by 5 bases and the J gene end by 0 bases; junction bases not matched to a gene: 7. From germline, CDR1 is SGHDT and CDR2 YYEEEE. The CDR3 runs to 15 residues. For the CDR3, the DNA is TGTGCCAGCAGGAGAACCGGGACAGCTAACTATGGCTACACCTTC. Translating gives CASRRTGTANYGYTF.

The rearrangement uses TRBV15 and TRBJ1-1, with D possibly TRBD1 on 5 matching bases. The ends were cut back, 4 bases at V and 4 bases at J, with 13 bases in the middle. This CDR3 has 14 residues. From germline, CDR1 is LNHNV and CDR2 YYDKDF (reference sequence). The CDR3: CATSKHRSLTEAFF. CDR3 nucleotide sequence: TGTGCCACCAGCAAACACAGGTCTCTCACTGAAGCTTTCTTT.

The rearrangement uses TRBV5-4 and TRBJ2-5, with TRBD2 matching 9 bases. Germline loops: CDR1 SGHNT, CDR2 YYREEE (reference sequence). Losses at the gene ends were 3 bases for V and 3 bases for J; bases not matched to a gene: 9. The CDR3 totals 16 residues. The DNA of the CDR3 is TGTGCCAGCAGCTACATAGCGGGAGCGTTAAAAGAGACCCAGTACTTC. Amino acid sequence: CASSYIAGALKETQYF.

About this clone: Other DNA sequences in the sample encode the same CDR3. This sequence joins TRBV19 and TRBJ1-1; D remains unclear. This CDR3 has 12 residues. The ends were cut back, 3 bases at V and 5 bases at J, with 7 bases in the middle. Germline V gives CDR1 LNHDA, CDR2 SQIVND (reference sequence). The DNA of the CDR3 is TGTGCCAGTAGTATGGGAGGTACTGAAGCTTTCTTT. Translation gives CASSMGGTEAFF.

The chain joins TRBV29-1 to TRBJ1-2, with D hard to call. This CDR3 comprises 10 residues. V lost 7 bases and J 6 bases, leaving 9 bases between the germline ends. Germline CDR1 and CDR2: SQVTM and ANQGSEA. CDR3 protein: CSGLQDGYTF. In nucleotides, the CDR3 is TGCAGCGGGTTGCAGGATGGCTACACCTTC. The whole variable domain, filled in from reference TRBV29-1 and TRBJ1-2, reads SAVISQKPSRDICQRGTSLTIQCQVDSQVTMMFWYRQQPGQSLTLIATANQGSEATYESGFVIDKFPISRPNLTFSTLTVSNMSPEDSSIYLCSGLQDGYTFGSGTRLTVV.

The genes are TRBV2 and TRBJ2-7; D unresolved. This CDR3 has 12 amino acids. Trimming took off 6 bases at V and 4 bases at J, with 10 bases between the two ends. Germline CDR1 is SNHLY and CDR2 is FYNNEI. The CDR3 is CASRKDLYEQYF. In DNA, the CDR3 is TGTGCCAGCAGGAAAGACTTATACGAGCAGTACTTC.

This rearrangement joins TRBV2 to TRBJ2-1; D may be TRBD1 (5 bases). Trimming removed 6 bases from V and 5 bases from J, with 11 bases in between. CDR3 length: 13 residues. Germline V lookup: CDR1 SNHLY, CDR2 FYNNEI. In nucleotides, the CDR3 is TGTGCCAGCAGCTCGGTAGGGGACAATGAGCAGTTCTTC. Translating it yields CASSSVGDNEQFF.

The rearrangement joins TRBV9 to TRBJ2-5; 11 bases align to TRBD1. V dropped 4 bases and J dropped 2; count of bases not matched to a gene: 7. Germline loops: CDR1 SGDLS, CDR2 YYNGEE. CDR3 size: 16 residues. The CDR3 DNA follows: TGTGCCAGCAGCCCAGGACAGGGGGCAGGGCAAGAGACCCAGTACTTC. Its translation is CASSPGQGAGQETQYF. The variable domain in full, completed from reference TRBV9 and TRBJ2-5, reads DSGVTQTPKHLITATGQRVTLRCSPRSGDLSVYWYQQSLDQGLQFLIQYYNGEERAKGNILERFSAQQFPDLHSELNLSSLELGDSALYFCASSPGQGAGQETQYFGPGTRLLVL.

This chain uses TRBV2 with TRBJ1-6; 9 nucleotides agree with TRBD1. The trim removed 8 bases at V and 7 bases at J, leaving 9 bases unmatched. The germline V gene has CDR1 SNHLY and CDR2 FYNNEI. The CDR3 is 15 amino acids. DNA for the CDR3: TGTGCCAGCCGTGGACAGGGGACACCCAATTCACCCCTCCACTTT. This encodes CASRGQGTPNSPLHF.

The genes are TRBV7-9 and TRBJ1-2; the D gene is possibly TRBD1 (6 bases). The CDR3 is 12 amino acids. V was shortened by 5 bases and J by 7 bases, with 11 bases between the two germline ends. From germline, CDR1 is SEHNR and CDR2 FQNEAQ (reference sequence). CDR3 loop: CASSRAGVGYTF. CDR3 bases: TGTGCCAGCAGCCGAGCAGGGGTTGGCTACACCTTC. The variable domain in full, with the rest retrieved from reference TRBV7-9 and TRBJ1-2, is DTGVSQNPRHKITKRGQNVTFRCDPISEHNRLYWYRQTLGQGPEFLTYFQNEAQLEKSRLLSDRFSAERPKGSFSTLEIQRTEQGDSAMYLCASSRAGVGYTFGSGTRLTVV.